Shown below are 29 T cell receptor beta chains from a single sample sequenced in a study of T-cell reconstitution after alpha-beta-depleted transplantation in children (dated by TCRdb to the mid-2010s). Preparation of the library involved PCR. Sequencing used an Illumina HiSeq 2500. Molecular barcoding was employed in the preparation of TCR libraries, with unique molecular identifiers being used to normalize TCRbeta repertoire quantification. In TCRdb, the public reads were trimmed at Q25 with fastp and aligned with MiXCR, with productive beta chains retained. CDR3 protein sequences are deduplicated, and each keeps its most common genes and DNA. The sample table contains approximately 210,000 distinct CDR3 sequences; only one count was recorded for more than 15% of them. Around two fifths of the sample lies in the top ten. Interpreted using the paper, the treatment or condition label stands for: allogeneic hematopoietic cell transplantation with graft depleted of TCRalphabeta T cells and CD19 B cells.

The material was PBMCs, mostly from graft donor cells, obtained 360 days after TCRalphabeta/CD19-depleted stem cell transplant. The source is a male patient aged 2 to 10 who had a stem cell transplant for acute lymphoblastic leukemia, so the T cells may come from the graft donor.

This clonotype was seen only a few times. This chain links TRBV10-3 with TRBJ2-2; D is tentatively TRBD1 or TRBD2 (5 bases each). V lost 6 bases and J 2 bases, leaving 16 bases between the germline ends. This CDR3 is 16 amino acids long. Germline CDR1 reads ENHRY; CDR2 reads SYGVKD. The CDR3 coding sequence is TGTGCCATCAGCTATACCGGGACGGCCAACACCGGGGAGCTGTTTTTT. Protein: CAISYTGTANTGELFF.

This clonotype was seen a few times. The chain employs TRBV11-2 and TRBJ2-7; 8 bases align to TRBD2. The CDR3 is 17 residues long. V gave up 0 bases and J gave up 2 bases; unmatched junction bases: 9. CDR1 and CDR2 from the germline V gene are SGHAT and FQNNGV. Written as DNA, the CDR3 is TGTGCCAGCAGCTTAGACTTCGGCGGGAGGCCCCCCTACGAGCAGTACTTC. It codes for CASSLDFGGRPPYEQYF.

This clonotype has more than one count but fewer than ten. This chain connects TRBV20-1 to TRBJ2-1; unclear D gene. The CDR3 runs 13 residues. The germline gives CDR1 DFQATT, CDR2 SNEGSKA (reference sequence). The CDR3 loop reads CRESSPTGNEQFF. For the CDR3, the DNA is TGCAGAGAAAGTAGCCCCACTGGAAATGAGCAGTTCTTC.

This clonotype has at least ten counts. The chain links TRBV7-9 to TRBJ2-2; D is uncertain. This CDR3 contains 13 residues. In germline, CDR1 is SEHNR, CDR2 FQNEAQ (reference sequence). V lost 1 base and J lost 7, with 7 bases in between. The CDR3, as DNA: TGTGCCAGCAGCTTAGTCCGAGTCGGGGAGCTGTTTTTT. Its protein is CASSLVRVGELFF.

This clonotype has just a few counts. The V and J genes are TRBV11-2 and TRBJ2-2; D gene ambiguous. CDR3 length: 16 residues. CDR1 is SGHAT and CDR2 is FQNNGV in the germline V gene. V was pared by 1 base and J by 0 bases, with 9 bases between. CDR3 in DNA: TGTGCCAGCAGCTTAGGACGGAGATCGAACACCGGGGAGCTGTTTTTT. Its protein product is CASSLGRRSNTGELFF. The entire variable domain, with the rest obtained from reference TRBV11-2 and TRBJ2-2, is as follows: EAGVAQSPRYKIIEKRQSVAFWCNPISGHATLYWYQQILGQGPKLLIQFQNNGVVDDSQLPKDRFSAERLKGVDSTLKIQPAKLEDSAVYLCASSLGRRSNTGELFFGEGSRLTVL.

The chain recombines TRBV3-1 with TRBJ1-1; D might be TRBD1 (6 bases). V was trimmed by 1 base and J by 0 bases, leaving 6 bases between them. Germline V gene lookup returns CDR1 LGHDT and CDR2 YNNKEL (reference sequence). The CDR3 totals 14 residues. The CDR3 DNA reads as TGTGCCAGCAGCCAAGGACAGGTGAACACTGAAGCTTTCTTT. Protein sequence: CASSQGQVNTEAFF.

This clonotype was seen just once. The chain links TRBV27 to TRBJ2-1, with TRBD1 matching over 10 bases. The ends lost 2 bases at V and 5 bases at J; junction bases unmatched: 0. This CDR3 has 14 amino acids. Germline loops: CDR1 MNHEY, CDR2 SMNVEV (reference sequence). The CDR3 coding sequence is TGTGCCAGCAGTTTAGACAGGGGGCACAATGAGCAGTTCTTC. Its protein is CASSLDRGHNEQFF.

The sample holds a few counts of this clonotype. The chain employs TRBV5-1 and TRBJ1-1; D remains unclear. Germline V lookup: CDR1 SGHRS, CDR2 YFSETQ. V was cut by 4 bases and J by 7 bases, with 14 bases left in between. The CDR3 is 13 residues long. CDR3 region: CASSTKGGLEAFF. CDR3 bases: TGCGCCAGCAGCACGAAGGGTGGGCTTGAAGCTTTCTTT.

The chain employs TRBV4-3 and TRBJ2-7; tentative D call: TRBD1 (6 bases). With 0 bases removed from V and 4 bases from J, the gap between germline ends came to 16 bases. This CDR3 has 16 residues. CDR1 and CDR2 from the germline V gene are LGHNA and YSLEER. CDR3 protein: CASSQETGRRGYEQYF. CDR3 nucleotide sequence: TGCGCCAGCAGCCAAGAGACAGGAAGACGGGGATACGAGCAGTACTTC.

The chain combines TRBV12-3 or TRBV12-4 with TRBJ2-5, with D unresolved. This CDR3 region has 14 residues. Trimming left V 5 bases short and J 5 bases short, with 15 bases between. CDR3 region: CASSTILELETQYF. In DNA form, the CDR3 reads TGTGCCAGCAGTACAATTCTGGAGTTGGAGACCCAGTACTTC.

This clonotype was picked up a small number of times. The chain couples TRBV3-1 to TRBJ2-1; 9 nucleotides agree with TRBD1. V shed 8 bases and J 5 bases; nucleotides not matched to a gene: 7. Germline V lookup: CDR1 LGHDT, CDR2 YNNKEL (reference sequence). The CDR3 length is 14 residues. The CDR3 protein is CASDPGQGNNEQFF. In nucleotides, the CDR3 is TGTGCCAGCGACCCGGGACAGGGCAACAATGAGCAGTTCTTC.

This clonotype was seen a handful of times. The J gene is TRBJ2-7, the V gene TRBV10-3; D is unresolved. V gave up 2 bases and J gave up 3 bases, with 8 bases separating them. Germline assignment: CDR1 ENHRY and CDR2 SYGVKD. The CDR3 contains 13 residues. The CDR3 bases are TGTGCCATCAGTGAGGTAGGGATCTACGAGCAGTACTTC. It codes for CAISEVGIYEQYF.

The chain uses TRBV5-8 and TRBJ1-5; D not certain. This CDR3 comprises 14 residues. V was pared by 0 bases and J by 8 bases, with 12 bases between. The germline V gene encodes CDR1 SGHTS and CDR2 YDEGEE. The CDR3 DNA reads TGTGCCAGCAGCTTGGTGAGGGCAAGTAAGCCCCAGCATTTT. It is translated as CASSLVRASKPQHF.

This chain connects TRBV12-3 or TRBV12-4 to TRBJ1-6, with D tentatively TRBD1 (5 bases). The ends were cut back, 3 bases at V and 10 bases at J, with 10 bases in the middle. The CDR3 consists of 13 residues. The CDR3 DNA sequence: TGTGCCAGCAGTTTTTTGGGGGAGTCACCCCTCCACTTT. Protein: CASSFLGESPLHF.

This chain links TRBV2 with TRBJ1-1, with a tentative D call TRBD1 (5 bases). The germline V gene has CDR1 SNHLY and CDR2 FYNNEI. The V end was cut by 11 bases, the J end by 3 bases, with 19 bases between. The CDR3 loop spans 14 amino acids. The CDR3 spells CALGGGIRDTEAFF. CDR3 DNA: TGTGCCCTTGGGGGAGGGATTAGGGACACTGAAGCTTTCTTT.

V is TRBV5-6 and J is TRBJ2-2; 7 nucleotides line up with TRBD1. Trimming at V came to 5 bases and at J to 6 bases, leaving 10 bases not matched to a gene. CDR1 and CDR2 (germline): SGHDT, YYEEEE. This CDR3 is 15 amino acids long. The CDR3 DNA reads TGTGCCAGCAGGACCGGGACAGTGGGATCCGGGGAGCTGTTTTTT. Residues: CASRTGTVGSGELFF.

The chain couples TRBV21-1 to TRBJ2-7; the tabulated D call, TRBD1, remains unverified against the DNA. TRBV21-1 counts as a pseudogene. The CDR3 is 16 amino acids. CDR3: CASSTGHRGASYEQYF. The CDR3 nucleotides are TGTGCCAGCAGCACCGGACATCGAGGGGCGTCGTACGAGCAGTACTTC.

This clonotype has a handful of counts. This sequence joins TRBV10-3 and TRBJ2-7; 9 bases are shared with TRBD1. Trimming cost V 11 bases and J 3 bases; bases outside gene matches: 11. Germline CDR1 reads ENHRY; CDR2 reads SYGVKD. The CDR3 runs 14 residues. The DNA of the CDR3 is TGTGCCGCGTCAGACAGGGGGGCCAACTACGAGCAGTACTTC. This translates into CAASDRGANYEQYF.

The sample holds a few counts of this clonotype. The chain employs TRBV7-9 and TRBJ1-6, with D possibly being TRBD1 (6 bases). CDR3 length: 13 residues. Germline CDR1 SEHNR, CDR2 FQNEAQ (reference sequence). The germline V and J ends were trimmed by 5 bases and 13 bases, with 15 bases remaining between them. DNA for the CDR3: TGTGCCAGCAGCCCGACAGGCCTTCGGCCCCTCCACTTT. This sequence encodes CASSPTGLRPLHF.

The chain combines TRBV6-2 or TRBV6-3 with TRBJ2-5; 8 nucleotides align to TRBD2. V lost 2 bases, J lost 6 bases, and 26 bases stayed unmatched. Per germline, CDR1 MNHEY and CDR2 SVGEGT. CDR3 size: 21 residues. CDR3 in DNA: TGTGCCAGCAGTTACGGATTCGGAAACGCCGACGGGAGGGCCACGTTGAAGACCCAGTACTTC. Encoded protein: CASSYGFGNADGRATLKTQYF.

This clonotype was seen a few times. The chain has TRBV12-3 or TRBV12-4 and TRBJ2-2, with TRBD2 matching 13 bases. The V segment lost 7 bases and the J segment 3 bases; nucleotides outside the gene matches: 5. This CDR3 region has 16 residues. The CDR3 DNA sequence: TGTGCCAGCATCCCCGGGACTAGCGGGGACACCGGGGAGCTGTTTTTT. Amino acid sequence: CASIPGTSGDTGELFF.

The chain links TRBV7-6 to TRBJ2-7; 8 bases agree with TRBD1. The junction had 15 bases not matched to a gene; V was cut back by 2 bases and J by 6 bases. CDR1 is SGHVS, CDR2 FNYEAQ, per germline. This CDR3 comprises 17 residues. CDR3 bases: TGTGCCAGCAGCTTAAGCCCCACCAGGGGGCAGGGGGGCGAGCAGTACTTC. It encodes CASSLSPTRGQGGEQYF.

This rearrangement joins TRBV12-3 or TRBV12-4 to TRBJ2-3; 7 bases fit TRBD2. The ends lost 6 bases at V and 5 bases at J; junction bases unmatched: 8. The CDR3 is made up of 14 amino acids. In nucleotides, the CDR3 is TGTGCCAGCAGCCCCGGGGAGGGGCAAGATACGCAGTATTTT. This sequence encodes CASSPGEGQDTQYF.

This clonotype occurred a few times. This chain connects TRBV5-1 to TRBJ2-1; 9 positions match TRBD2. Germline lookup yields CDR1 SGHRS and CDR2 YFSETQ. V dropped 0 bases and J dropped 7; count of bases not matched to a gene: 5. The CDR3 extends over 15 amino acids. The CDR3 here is CASSLGSGGSNEQFF. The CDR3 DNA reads TGCGCCAGCAGCTTGGGTAGCGGGGGTTCAAATGAGCAGTTCTTC.

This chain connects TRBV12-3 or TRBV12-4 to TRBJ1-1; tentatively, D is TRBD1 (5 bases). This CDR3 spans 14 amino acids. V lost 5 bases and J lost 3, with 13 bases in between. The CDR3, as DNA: TGTGCCAGCAGTCCTTCACTGGGGGACACTGAAGCTTTCTTT. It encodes CASSPSLGDTEAFF.

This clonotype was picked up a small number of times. This CDR3 reads CATSVTGTGELFF. The CDR3 DNA reads as TGTGCCACCAGTGTTACAGGGACCGGGGAGCTGTTTTTT. The chain recombines TRBV24-1 with TRBJ2-2; perhaps TRBD1 as D (6 bases). CDR1 KGHDR and CDR2 SFDVKD come from the germline V gene. This CDR3 has 13 amino acids. V was pared by 5 bases and J by 5 bases, with 8 bases between.

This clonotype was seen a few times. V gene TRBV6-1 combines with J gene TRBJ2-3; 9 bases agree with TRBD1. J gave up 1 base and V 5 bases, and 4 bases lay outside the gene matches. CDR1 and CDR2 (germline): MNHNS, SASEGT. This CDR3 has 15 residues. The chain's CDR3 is CASSRTGEGTDTQYF. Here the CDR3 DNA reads TGTGCCAGCAGTCGGACAGGGGAAGGCACAGATACGCAGTATTTT.

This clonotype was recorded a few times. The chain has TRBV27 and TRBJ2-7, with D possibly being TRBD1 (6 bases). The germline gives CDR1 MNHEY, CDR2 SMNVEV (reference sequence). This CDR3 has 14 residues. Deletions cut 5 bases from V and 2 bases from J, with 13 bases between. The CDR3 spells CASSLHRTAYEQYF. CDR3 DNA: TGTGCCAGCAGTCTACATAGGACAGCCTACGAGCAGTACTTC.

CDR3 bases: TGTGCCAGCAGCCCGTCGGGGGGGAAAACAGATACGCAGTATTTT. This codes for CASSPSGGKTDTQYF. The V gene is TRBV4-2, the J gene TRBJ2-3, with 8 bases that match TRBD2. V was clipped by 4 bases and J by 3 bases; unmatched bases: 6. Germline V gene sequence: CDR1 LGHNA, CDR2 YNFKEQ. CDR3 length: 15 amino acids.